This T cell receptor (beta chain) was sequenced in a study of CD8 T cells in Susac syndrome. Roughly 0.45 to 1 ug RNA was reverse transcribed with random hexamers. MiXCR, applied by TCRdb to the immunoSEQ multiplex PCR reads, yields one record per CDR3 protein. The data hold about 210,000 distinct CDR3 sequences, with 85% to 95% observed a single time. J gave up 7 bases and V 4 bases, and 2 bases lay outside the gene matches. The CDR3 is 13 amino acids. Germline CDR1 and CDR2: MGHRA and YSYEKL. Bulk CD8+ and CD4+ cells came from magnetic negative isolation; CD8+ TEMRA by FACS. This sequence originates from a human donor in good health. The sequencing sample was made of CD4+ T cells from PBMCs. V usage is TRBV4-1 and J usage is TRBJ1-4, with TRBD1 matching over 8 bases. The CDR3 reads CASSLQGAEKLFF. CDR3 bases: TGCGCCAGCAGCCTCCAGGGGGCTGAAAAACTGTTTTTT.